The sequence of this T cell receptor (beta chain) was determined in a study of PD-1 blockade in classical Hodgkin lymphoma. Points from the study as a whole: The baseline diversity of complete responders showed similarity to that of newly diagnosed patients.

Only in-frame clones appear in the TCRdb table, and some are missing; sequencing was by immunoSEQ multiplex PCR. The sample holds over 20,000 clones; roughly 80% are singletons and the top ten take 17%. Unmatched junction bases numbered 5, after V lost 6 bases and J lost 6 bases. There are 13 residues in the CDR3. CDR1 and CDR2 (germline): MDHEN, SYDVKM. Every one of the patients relapsed after autologous stem cell transplantation (brentuximab vedotin exposure was variable). Concerning this clone itself: The antigen remains undetermined.

The V gene is TRBV28, the J gene TRBJ1-2; 9 bases fit TRBD1. Sequencing used peripheral blood mononuclear cells (PBMCs), obtained before the second cycle of nivolumab. The clonotype originates from a human donor with classical Hodgkin lymphoma. Here the CDR3 reads CASRQGADHGYTF. DNA for the CDR3: TGTGCCAGCAGACAGGGGGCCGACCATGGCTACACCTTC.